This T cell receptor (beta chain) is drawn from a study of cytomegalovirus exposure and HLA in healthy donors (dated by TCRdb to 2017 to 2019). At the level of the whole study: In an earlier analysis of 550 to 750 of the donors, 276 Gb of sequence data and approximately 120 million unique TCR beta sequences from roughly 180 million T cells were reported. Along with the roughly 710-subject first cohort, a separate validation cohort of over a hundred different subjects was used. To predict cytomegalovirus infection status, the study brought together high-throughput TCR immunosequencing, statistical association of individual TCRs with disease status, and machine learning. The number of typed donors differed by locus: about 620-640 for A, B, C, DRB1 and DQB1; approximately 520 for DQA1; 600 to 610 for DPA1; and about 470 for DPB1. Donor age, sex, ethnicity and CMV serostatus were collected together with the repertoire data. Every discovery cohort repertoire had been produced on one sequencing platform. Among approximately 370 genotyped donors of the cohort, an average of approximately 220,000 unique TCR beta nucleotide sequences was sequenced per donor, of which about 19% were non-productive. In the later analysis, no new phenotypic data were used to find candidate immune exposures; instead, reliance was placed on TCR beta sequences and their occurrence across donors. Both class I and class II loci were covered by HLA typing, at four-digit resolution. Because of strong linkage in the cohort, a few DR-DQ haplotypes were treated as single units for association and clustering. A later analysis re-examined previously published TCR beta repertoires from just over 650 donors and added high-resolution HLA genotyping to investigate patterns of TCR occurrence. A later genetic analysis took genome-wide SNP genotypes for about 65% of the 666 donors and used that subset as a discovery cohort. The study profiled the T cell repertoires of fewer than 850 subjects by immunosequencing and related them to cytomegalovirus serostatus. The study aimed to test whether cataloging public T cell receptors could reveal signatures of past pathogen exposure. An earlier analysis of some 500 of the donors applied high-throughput TCR beta sequencing to assess whether each TCR beta V gene segment acted as functional or pseudogenic. Of the 398 genotyped donors, around 81% fell in the genetic ancestry cluster associated with self-reported Caucasian donors. An early release covering over 500 HLA-typed donors comprised about 290 gigabases of sequencing data and tens of millions of unique TCR sequences.

In the case of this clone: Its recognized antigen is unknown. Base qualities are not provided; no much larger clone lies one nucleotide away.

Results the study describes overall, beyond this receptor: According to a later analysis, parvovirus B19, influenza, CMV and Epstein-Barr virus appeared linked to several top co-occurrence clusters. Compared with the approximately 670-donor mean, donors in an Asian-associated ancestry cluster had fewer N-insertions in productive TCRs, according to a later genetic analysis. According to the authors, the approach could potentially be generalized to other disease states and immunological phenotypes. An earlier analysis of around 600 of the donors showed that most TCR beta V segments appeared in productive rearrangements either about 87% or about 30% of the time, which broadly matched IMGT annotations. HLA typing was unavailable for some donors at each locus, so association tests used only the typed subset. For the cohort, immune exposure information was limited to CMV serostatus. Some IMGT-functional V segments, including TRBV6-2 and TRBV6-3, could not be distinguished by the 87-base-pair reads and were therefore excluded. This cohort had only TCR beta chains sequenced, and the lack of alpha or paired-chain data limited which features could be detected. In a later analysis, some 17,000 TCR beta sequences were associated with specific HLA alleles at a false discovery rate of 0.05. In a later analysis, HLA-associated TCR beta chains showed more clonal expansion and lower generation probabilities than non-associated chains that were equally common. The classifier was reported to diagnose cytomegalovirus status with high specificity and sensitivity in both the original cohort and the validation cohort. Because counts were too low, about 18 rarely observed V segments, including chromosome 9 orphons, were left out of the earlier analysis of several hundred of the donors. Assigning TCR associations to individual alleles was difficult when HLA alleles, especially DR and DQ, strongly co-occurred. While some public TCRs were present in many individuals, most TCR sequences turned up only very rarely across donors. According to a later analysis, most CMV-associated TCR beta chains appeared to be HLA-restricted, and the HLA associations seemed to be driven largely by CMV exposure. In a later genetic analysis, a missense DCLRE1C variant was associated with V-gene and J-gene trimming of TCR beta chains, and the association was replicated in an independent cohort. Presence/absence analyses assumed roughly uniform sequencing depth across donors, an assumption that may not hold. In a later analysis, the rate of TCR association differed among HLA loci, with DRB1 alleles having the most associated TCRs and HLA-C alleles having the fewest. A cluster of highly shared sequence variants was judged likely to represent a technical artifact of the sequencing pipeline. A total of roughly 160 TCR beta chains were listed by the study as associated with cytomegalovirus. Correlated functional status among segregating V segments might reflect linkage disequilibrium, but an unknown experimental factor could not be ruled out. A further reported finding was that TCR beta sequences accurately predicted the HLA-A and HLA-B alleles for most subjects in the first cohort. In vitro tests confirmed that a few of the cytomegalovirus-associated TCR beta chains recognize cytomegalovirus antigens.

Libraries came from the immunoSEQ multiplex PCR assay. For the multiplex PCR, a mixture combining 60 forward primers for TCR Vbeta segments and 13 reverse primers for TCR Jbeta segments was used. The CDR3 region of rearranged TCR beta genes was amplified from genomic DNA with a multiplex PCR assay. Amplified TCR beta libraries were sequenced as 87-base-pair reads on the Illumina HiSeq System. Per the original workflow: In a later analysis, 77 million or so unique TCR beta chains were counted across the approximately 620 repertoires, and roughly 10 million of these chains were shared by at least two donors. Raw reads were error-corrected and collapsed into unique sequences by a nearest-neighbor algorithm in which closely related sequences were merged to remove PCR and sequencing errors. Alignment of CDR3 sequences to IMGT reference sequences was used to assign V, D and J gene segments. For a sequence to be retained, a match of at least six nucleotides to both a V gene segment and a J gene segment was required. Rearrangements were classified as productive when the CDR3 lacked stop codons and remained in frame with V and J, and all other rearrangements were classified as non-productive. CDR3 was defined by IMGT convention, running from the second conserved V-encoded cysteine to the conserved J-encoded phenylalanine. Sequences without an unambiguous match to a single V gene segment were excluded from the earlier analysis of 587 of the donors. An earlier analysis of 587 of the donors called V segments functional above 56.7% productive rearrangements and segregating when the between-donor standard deviation exceeded 5%. A statistical classification framework was built for diagnosing cytomegalovirus status from the catalog of TCR beta chain sequences. In a later analysis, V and J genes were assigned by comparing TCR nucleotide sequences against IMGT/GENE-DB human TR gene sequences. In a later analysis, CDR3 sequences and most-parsimonious VDJ recombination scenarios were assigned using the TCRdist pipeline. In a later analysis, every TCR beta chain was defined by the combination of its CDR3 amino acid sequence and its V-gene family, and reads without a unique V-gene family were dropped. As a way to deal with suspected cross-contamination and a sequencing artifact, a later analysis dropped 450 to 600 nucleotide sequences that were highly shared and had low generation probability. A later analysis calculated a clonal expansion index for each public chain from normalized within-repertoire ranks of inferred template counts. In a later analysis, generation probabilities were computed using a VDJ recombination model fitted to out-of-frame rearrangements, and the results were checked against IGoR. Hypergeometric tests were used in a later analysis to score TCR-TCR, TCR-HLA and TCR-CMV co-occurrence, with a repertoire-size bias correction applied to the TCR pairs. False discovery rates were estimated in a later analysis by permuting HLA or CMV assignments 20 times. In a later analysis, co-occurring TCRs were grouped with DBSCAN, and TCRdist sequence similarity was added when clustering was performed within HLA-allele-positive subsets. Repertoires with fewer than 30,000 or more than 120,000 public chains were left out of co-occurrence clustering, as were a handful of repertoires with anomalous nucleotide sharing. TCRdb obtained this table from immuneACCESS and retained in-frame rearrangements with V and J assigned. These tables miss some clones; where compared with another copy, unresolved V genes account for less than half of the shortfall, and the remainder is unexplained. The DNA gave D and trimming, while V, J and clone size come from that table. The sample profile shows under 250,000 clones; over 75% of them were found once. Less than 2% of the sample lies in the top ten.

The cohort was made up of 666 healthy bone marrow donors. At the time of sampling, all cohort members were nominally healthy, though unrecorded immune exposures were likely present. The donor tested CMV seronegative and was one of the 352 seronegative cohort members. A peripheral blood sample was provided by each donor, and peripheral blood mononuclear cells were used for TCR beta sequencing. Genomic DNA was extracted from the blood cell samples with the Qiagen DNeasy Blood Extraction Kit. As encoded in the germline V gene (reference sequence), CDR1 is PRHDT while CDR2 is FYEKMQ. The germline V and J ends show losses of 0 bases and 1 base respectively, and no gene match explains 3 bases of the junction. Reading from cysteine to phenylalanine, the CDR3 counts 16 amino acids. Left in the record is the CDR3 DNA by itself, 48 bases read in frame from the first base.

The chain was built from TRBV13 and TRBJ1-1; the central 9 bases match TRBD1. This TCR derives from a male donor in good health and CMV-seronegative. Sequencing used PBMCs. DNA sequence: TGTGCCAGCAGCTTAGGGGGACAGGGAGGGAACACTGAAGCTTTCTTT. The encoded protein is CASSLGGQGGNTEAFF.